These 8 T cell receptor beta chains came from one sample sequenced in a study of T cell clonality in common variable immunodeficiency. Libraries were prepared by immunoSEQ multiplex PCR; TCRdb keeps only in-frame clonotypes and omits some of them. Listed for the sample are roughly 32,000 clones, none seen a single time. The sample was peripheral blood mononuclear cells. The receptors derive from a person between 18 and 75 years old in good health.

The part of the CDR3 DNA that was read is TGCGCCAGCAGGTCAGGGACAGGAAGTAATGAAAAG. Encoded protein: CASRSGTGSNEK. The CDR3 reads in full as CASRSGTGSNEKLFF. The genes are TRBV5-1 and TRBJ2-2; 8 bases agree with TRBD1. The CDR3 goes on 3 residues after the read ends, and that part is filled in from the germline J gene. The CDR3 has 15 amino acids. Per germline, CDR1 SGHRS and CDR2 YFSETQ.

Comments on this clone: The read ends 3 residues before the CDR3 terminus; that terminus is restored from the germline J gene. This chain joins TRBV7-8 and TRBJ1-2, with D possibly matching TRBD1 (6 bases). The CDR3 extends over 15 amino acids. From germline, CDR1 is SGHVS and CDR2 FQNEAQ. The part of the CDR3 DNA that was read is TGTGCCAGCAGCTTCGTAGCGGGGGCCTACAATGAC. This codes for CASSFVAGAYND. The complete CDR3 protein is CASSFVAGAYNDYTF.

This clone was seen ten or more times. CDR3 amino acids: CSVWTGSQTDTQYF. CDR3 DNA, as far as it was read: TGCAGCGTGTGGACTGGGTCCCAGACAGATACG. This chain joins TRBV29-1 and TRBJ2-3, with D tentatively TRBD2 (5 bases). Read sequence stops 3 residues before the CDR3 end, and the germline J gene provides the missing end. This CDR3 is built from 14 residues. V lost 6 bases and J 3 bases, leaving 16 bases between the germline ends. Per germline, CDR1 SQVTM and CDR2 ANQGSEA.

This clone came up many times. Read data end 3 residues before the CDR3 end; the end is taken from the germline J gene. The J gene is TRBJ1-2, the V gene TRBV14; TRBD1 is a possible D gene (5 bases). Germline CDR1 and CDR2: SGHDN and FVKESK. V lost 4 bases, J lost 5 bases, and 20 bases lay in between. The CDR3 contains 16 residues. CDR3 bases read: TGTGCCAGCAGCCTCTCGGGGGGTAGCCTAGGGTATGGC. It codes for CASSLSGGSLGYG. From start to end, the CDR3 is CASSLSGGSLGYGYTF.

This clone was observed at least ten times. The CDR3 extends 3 residues past the end of the read, so its final part is completed from the germline J gene. The V gene is TRBV19, the J gene TRBJ2-1, with D maybe TRBD2 (5 bases). The CDR3 contains 14 residues. Trimming stripped 6 bases from V and 5 bases from J, with 14 bases between. Germline V gives CDR1 LNHDA, CDR2 SQIVND (reference sequence). CDR3 DNA (partial): TGTGCCAGTAGCCTAAGTAGCGCGGACAATGAG. Translating gives CASSLSSADNE. The entire CDR3 protein is CASSLSSADNEQFF.

This clone was observed a handful of times. The CDR3 end lies 3 residues beyond the end of the read and is filled in from the germline J gene. This chain connects TRBV19 to TRBJ2-2, with 8 bases fitting TRBD1. Germline CDR1 and CDR2: LNHDA and SQIVND (reference sequence). The CDR3 consists of 15 residues. The CDR3 DNA, read in part, is TGTGCCAGTAGTGCCCAGGGGGCGCAAAATGAAAAG. This translates into CASSAQGAQNEK. The CDR3 reads in full as CASSAQGAQNEKLFF.

This clone was seen at least ten times. The read gets to within 3 residues of the CDR3 end, and the germline J gene fills in the rest. The chain is built from TRBV29-1 and TRBJ2-5; 8 bases map to TRBD1. J lost 2 bases, V lost 1 base, and 0 bases had no gene match. The CDR3 has 13 residues. Per the germline V gene, CDR1 is SQVTM and CDR2 is ANQGSEA. The sequenced part of the CDR3 DNA is TGCAGCGTTGAAGGGACAGGGCAAGAGACC. The encoded protein is CSVEGTGQET. From start to end, the CDR3 is CSVEGTGQETQYF. Full variable domain (outside the CDR3, taken from reference TRBV29-1 and TRBJ2-5): SAVISQKPSRDICQRGTSLTIQCQVDSQVTMMFWYRQQPGQSLTLIATANQGSEATYESGFVIDKFPISRPNLTFSTLTVSNMSPEDSSIYLCSVEGTGQETQYFGPGTRLLVL.

This clone occurred many times. The read stops 3 residues short of the end of the CDR3; the missing end is completed from the germline J gene. The chain couples TRBV5-4 to TRBJ2-3; no reliable D call. CDR1 SGHNT and CDR2 YYREEE come from the germline V gene (reference sequence). Trimming left V 4 bases short and J 4 bases short, with 13 bases between. This CDR3 is 14 amino acids long. CDR3 DNA, as far as it was read: TGTGCCAGCAGCCCTACCCACAGACCAGATACG. This encodes CASSPTHRPDT. The CDR3 reads in full as CASSPTHRPDTQYF. Based on the CDR3 plus reference TRBV5-4 and TRBJ2-3, the full variable domain is ETGVTQSPTHLIKTRGQQVTLRCSSQSGHNTVSWYQQALGQGPQFIFQYYREEENGRGNFPPRFSGLQFPNYSSELNVNALELDDSALYLCASSPTHRPDTQYFGPGTRLTVL.